These 23 T cell receptor beta chains were sequenced from one sample in a study of blood T cell repertoires in COVID-19. Generated by immunoSEQ multiplex PCR, the TCRdb table keeps only in-frame clones and is missing some. The table has about 300,000 clones, around 80% seen once. The material sequenced was peripheral blood. The receptors were sampled from a woman aged 45 to 65 with acute or convalescent COVID-19.

CDR3 region: CATSDLAGVGAGGAYNEQFF. The DNA for the CDR3 is TGTGCCACCAGTGACCTTGCAGGGGTGGGAGCGGGAGGAGCCTACAATGAGCAGTTCTTC. The chain employs TRBV24-1 and TRBJ2-1, with TRBD2 matching over 9 bases. The trim removed 4 bases at V and 2 bases at J, leaving 17 bases unmatched. The germline V gene has CDR1 KGHDR and CDR2 SFDVKD. The CDR3 extends over 20 amino acids.

V is TRBV5-4 and J is TRBJ2-4; TRBD1 matches 7 bases. Germline V CDR1 and CDR2: SGHNT, YYREEE (reference sequence). CDR3 size: 15 residues. Germline trimming cut 0 bases from V and 8 bases from J; bases unmatched to any gene: 8. CDR3 in DNA: TGTGCCAGCAGCTTGGGAGGACAGGAAAGTGACATTCAGTACTTC. Translation: CASSLGGQESDIQYF.

J is TRBJ2-7 and V is TRBV6-6; 9 bases agree with TRBD1. Germline V lookup: CDR1 MNHNY, CDR2 SVGAGI (reference sequence). The CDR3 has 12 amino acids. Unmatched junction bases numbered 5, after V lost 5 bases and J lost 9 bases. CDR3 in amino acids: CASSPTGGLQYV. CDR3 DNA: TGTGCCAGCAGTCCGACAGGGGGGTTGCAGTACGTC.

This chain links TRBV18 with TRBJ2-2, with D maybe TRBD2 (5 bases). This CDR3 is built from 16 residues. The ends were cut back, 3 bases at V and 0 bases at J, with 11 bases in the middle. Per germline, CDR1 KGHSH and CDR2 LQKENI. The CDR3 region has the DNA TGTGCCAGCTCACCGGGAGCTACGACGAACACCGGGGAGCTGTTTTTT. Translating gives CASSPGATTNTGELFF.

The chain carries TRBV6-1 and TRBJ1-2, with TRBD1 identical over 9 bases. Germline CDR1 and CDR2: MNHNS and SASEGT. CDR3 length: 18 residues. V dropped 4 bases and J dropped 4; count of bases not matched to a gene: 16. CDR3 in DNA: TGTGCCAGCAGTGGCACCGGGACAGGGACGGTGCGAGGCTATGGCTACACCTTC. Amino acid sequence: CASSGTGTGTVRGYGYTF.

The V call is TRBV28, the J call TRBJ2-3, with 16 bases lining up with TRBD2. Unmatched junction bases numbered 14, after V lost 3 bases and J lost 5 bases. The CDR3 contains 20 residues. Germline V gene lookup returns CDR1 MDHEN and CDR2 SYDVKM. The CDR3, as DNA: TGTGCCAGCAGTTTCCCTGCTCCGGGACTAGCGGGGGGGCCGGAAGATACGCAGTATTTT. The encoded protein is CASSFPAPGLAGGPEDTQYF.

The genes are TRBV5-4 and TRBJ1-4; D may be TRBD1 (6 bases). This CDR3 is 14 amino acids long. Germline V gene sequence: CDR1 SGHNT, CDR2 YYREEE (reference sequence). The V end lost 4 bases, the J end lost 1 base, and 8 bases lay between the germline ends. CDR3 loop: CASSRTVTNEKLFF. In DNA form, the CDR3 reads TGTGCCAGCAGCCGGACAGTAACTAATGAAAAACTGTTTTTT.

V is TRBV6-1 and J is TRBJ2-3; 9 positions match TRBD2. Germline CDR1 MNHNS, CDR2 SASEGT. The CDR3 length is 17 residues. The V gene end was trimmed by 2 bases and the J gene end by 3 bases; junction bases not matched to a gene: 9. This CDR3 reads CASSERAGGGGTDTQYF. The CDR3 DNA reads TGTGCCAGCAGTGAAAGGGCTGGCGGGGGGGGGACAGATACGCAGTATTTT.

The rearrangement links TRBV9 to TRBJ2-1, with D perhaps TRBD1 (5 bases). The germline V and J ends were trimmed by 7 bases and 12 bases, with 8 bases remaining between them. Germline CDR1 SGDLS, CDR2 YYNGEE. This CDR3 has 9 amino acids. DNA for the CDR3: TGTGCCAGCGGGGCCCCGCAGTTCTTC. Translated: CASGAPQFF.

The rearrangement links TRBV30 to TRBJ2-7, with D unresolved. This CDR3 is built from 12 residues. The germline V and J ends were trimmed by 7 bases and 3 bases, with 13 bases remaining between them. The germline V gene encodes CDR1 GTSNPN and CDR2 SVGIG (reference sequence). The CDR3 region has the DNA TGTGCCTTCCGTCGTAATGTCTACGAGCAGTACTTC. It is translated as CAFRRNVYEQYF.

This chain connects TRBV19 to TRBJ1-2; 10 positions match TRBD1. CDR3 size: 13 residues. Germline V gives CDR1 LNHDA, CDR2 SQIVND (reference sequence). V shed 10 bases, J shed 6 bases, and the junction held 8 bases outside the gene matches. Here the CDR3 reads CAIRQGAGDGYTF. The CDR3 DNA sequence: TGTGCCATAAGACAGGGGGCAGGAGATGGCTACACCTTC.

This clone is a singleton in its sample. The identical CDR3 is also encoded by other nucleotide sequences in the sample. The chain uses TRBV5-4 and TRBJ2-3; 13 nucleotides align to TRBD2. V was pared by 4 bases and J by 6 bases, with 5 bases of the junction left unmatched. The germline CDR1 and CDR2 sequences are SGHNT and YYREEE (reference sequence). The CDR3 spans 15 residues. Here the CDR3 DNA reads TGTGCCAGCAGCCTGGGACTAGCGGGAACGGATACGCAGTATTTT. Residues: CASSLGLAGTDTQYF.

The rearrangement links TRBV19 to TRBJ2-2, with 10 bases matching TRBD1. V lost 5 bases to trimming and J lost 6 bases; unmatched junction nucleotides: 9. This CDR3 has 16 amino acids. Germline V gives CDR1 LNHDA, CDR2 SQIVND (reference sequence). The CDR3 is CASSLLRGQGSGELFF. For the CDR3, the DNA is TGTGCCAGTAGTCTTCTTAGGGGACAGGGGTCCGGGGAGCTGTTTTTT.

The rearrangement joins TRBV5-1 to TRBJ2-3, with 9 bases identical to TRBD1. Germline trimming cut 0 bases from V and 5 bases from J; bases unmatched to any gene: 7. Germline V gives CDR1 SGHRS, CDR2 YFSETQ. CDR3 length: 16 amino acids. The CDR3 DNA sequence: TGCGCCAGCAGCTTGGCCCCTTTGACAGGGGGAGATACGCAGTATTTT. Its translation: CASSLAPLTGGDTQYF. Full variable domain (remainder filled in from reference TRBV5-1 and TRBJ2-3): KAGVTQTPRYLIKTRGQQVTLSCSPISGHRSVSWYQQTPGQGLQFLFEYFSETQRNKGNFPGRFSGRQFSNSRSEMNVSTLELGDSALYLCASSLAPLTGGDTQYFGPGTRLTVL.

The genes are TRBV11-2 and TRBJ2-4, with TRBD2 matching 7 bases. The CDR3 consists of 17 residues. V was pared by 1 base and J by 8 bases, with 14 bases of the junction left unmatched. Germline V gene sequence: CDR1 SGHAT, CDR2 FQNNGV. CDR3 region: CASSLALIAGPWDIQYF. DNA for the CDR3: TGTGCCAGCAGCTTAGCCCTCATAGCGGGCCCTTGGGACATTCAGTACTTC.

The chain couples TRBV19 to TRBJ2-7; 8 bases line up with TRBD1. This CDR3 has 15 residues. V shed 10 bases and J 7 bases; nucleotides not matched to a gene: 18. Germline lookup yields CDR1 LNHDA and CDR2 SQIVND (reference sequence). The CDR3 protein is CATSFTGGAWGEQYF. The CDR3 nucleotides read TGTGCCACCAGTTTCACAGGGGGAGCTTGGGGGGAGCAGTACTTC. Together with reference TRBV19 and TRBJ2-7, the CDR3 gives the full variable domain: DGGITQSPKYLFRKEGQNVTLSCEQNLNHDAMYWYRQDPGQGLRLIYYSQIVNDFQKGDIAEGYSVSREKKESFPLTVTSAQKNPTAFYLCATSFTGGAWGEQYFGPGTRLTVT.

This chain connects TRBV28 to TRBJ1-4; D uncertain. There are 14 residues in the CDR3. V lost 5 bases and J 9 bases, leaving 16 bases between the germline ends. The V gene's germline CDR1 is MDHEN and CDR2 SYDVKM. CDR3 in amino acids: CASSPTGSPQKLFF. The CDR3, as DNA: TGTGCCAGCAGTCCTACCGGGTCTCCACAAAAACTGTTTTTT. Combining the CDR3 with reference TRBV28 and TRBJ1-4 gives the whole variable domain DVKVTQSSRYLVKRTGEKVFLECVQDMDHENMFWYRQDPGLGLRLIYFSYDVKMKEKGDIPEGYSVSREKKERFSLILESASTNQTSMYLCASSPTGSPQKLFFGSGTQLSVL.

The chain employs TRBV9 and TRBJ2-2; 7 bases map to TRBD2. V shed 0 bases and J 6 bases; nucleotides not matched to a gene: 5. The length of the CDR3 is 15 residues. Per germline, CDR1 SGDLS and CDR2 YYNGEE. CDR3 nucleotides: TGTGCCAGCAGCGTAGGGACTAGAGTTCCCGGGGAGCTGTTTTTT. This sequence encodes CASSVGTRVPGELFF.

The chain couples TRBV5-1 to TRBJ1-6, with 12 bases identical to TRBD1. CDR3 size: 18 residues. The trim removed 3 bases at V and 10 bases at J, leaving 14 bases unmatched. Germline V CDR1 and CDR2: SGHRS, YFSETQ. The CDR3, as DNA: TGCGCCAGCAGCTACGTCCCACAGGGACAGGGGGCCGAATCACCCCTCCACTTT. This encodes CASSYVPQGQGAESPLHF. Drawing the rest from reference TRBV5-1 and TRBJ1-6, the complete variable domain is KAGVTQTPRYLIKTRGQQVTLSCSPISGHRSVSWYQQTPGQGLQFLFEYFSETQRNKGNFPGRFSGRQFSNSRSEMNVSTLELGDSALYLCASSYVPQGQGAESPLHFGNGTRLTVT.

This clone was seen a single time. The sample holds other DNA sequences that translate to the same CDR3. This sequence joins TRBV6-5 and TRBJ2-3, with TRBD1 identical over 8 bases. The CDR3 has 15 residues. Germline CDR1 reads MNHEY; CDR2 reads SVGAGI. The V gene end was trimmed by 6 bases and the J gene end by 3 bases; junction bases not matched to a gene: 8. The CDR3: CASRPTGGRTDTQYF. Here the CDR3 DNA reads TGTGCCAGCAGGCCTACAGGGGGGAGGACAGATACGCAGTATTTT.

V is TRBV24-1 and J is TRBJ2-3; 7 nucleotides align to TRBD2. This CDR3 spans 13 amino acids. CDR1 is KGHDR and CDR2 is SFDVKD in the germline V gene. V was clipped by 12 bases and J by 0 bases; unmatched bases: 5. CDR3 in amino acids: CAALAGSTDTQYF. The CDR3 bases are TGTGCCGCCTTAGCGGGCAGCACAGATACGCAGTATTTT.

The chain combines TRBV4-1 with TRBJ1-1; 7 bases match TRBD1. With V trimmed by 1 base and J by 1 base, 9 bases remained unmatched. The germline V gene has CDR1 MGHRA and CDR2 YSYEKL. There are 17 residues in the CDR3. This CDR3 reads CASSQVGQGVKNTEAFF. The CDR3 DNA is TGCGCCAGCAGCCAAGTAGGGCAGGGGGTGAAGAACACTGAAGCTTTCTTT.

The rearrangement uses TRBV7-9 and TRBJ2-1, with TRBD2 matching 10 bases. The CDR3 extends over 14 amino acids. With V trimmed by 5 bases and J by 6 bases, 4 bases remained unmatched. Germline loops: CDR1 SEHNR, CDR2 FQNEAQ (reference sequence). CDR3 nucleotide sequence: TGTGCCAGCAGCGGGAGCGGGGGGGGCAATGAGCAGTTCTTC. The encoded protein is CASSGSGGGNEQFF.